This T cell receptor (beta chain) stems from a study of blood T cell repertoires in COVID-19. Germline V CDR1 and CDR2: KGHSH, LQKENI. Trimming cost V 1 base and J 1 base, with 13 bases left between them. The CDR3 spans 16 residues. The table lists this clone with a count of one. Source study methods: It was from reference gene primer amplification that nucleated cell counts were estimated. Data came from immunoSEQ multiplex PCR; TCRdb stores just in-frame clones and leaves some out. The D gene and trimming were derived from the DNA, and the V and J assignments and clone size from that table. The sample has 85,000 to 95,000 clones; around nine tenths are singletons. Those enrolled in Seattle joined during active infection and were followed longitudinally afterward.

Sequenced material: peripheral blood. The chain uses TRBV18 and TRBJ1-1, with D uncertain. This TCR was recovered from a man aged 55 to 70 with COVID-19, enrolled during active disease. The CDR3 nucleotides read TGTGCCAGCTCACCACAGAGAGGACTGAGGAACACTGAAGCTTTCTTT. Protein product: CASSPQRGLRNTEAFF.